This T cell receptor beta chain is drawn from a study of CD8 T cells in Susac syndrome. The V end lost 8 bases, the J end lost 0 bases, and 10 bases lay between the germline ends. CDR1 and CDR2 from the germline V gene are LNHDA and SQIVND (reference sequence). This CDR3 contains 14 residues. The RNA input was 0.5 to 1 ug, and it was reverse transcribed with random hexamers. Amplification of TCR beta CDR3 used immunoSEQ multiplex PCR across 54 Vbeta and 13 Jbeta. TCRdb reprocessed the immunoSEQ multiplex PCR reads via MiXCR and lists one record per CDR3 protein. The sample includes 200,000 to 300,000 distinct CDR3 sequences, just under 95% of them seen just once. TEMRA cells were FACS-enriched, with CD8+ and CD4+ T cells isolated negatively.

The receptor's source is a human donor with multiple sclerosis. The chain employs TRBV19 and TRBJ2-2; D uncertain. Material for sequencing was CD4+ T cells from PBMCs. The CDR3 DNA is TGTGCCAGTCTCCCGCACTCGAACACCGGGGAGCTGTTTTTT. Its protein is CASLPHSNTGELFF. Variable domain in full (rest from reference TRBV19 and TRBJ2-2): DGGITQSPKYLFRKEGQNVTLSCEQNLNHDAMYWYRQDPGQGLRLIYYSQIVNDFQKGDIAEGYSVSREKKESFPLTVTSAQKNPTAFYLCASLPHSNTGELFFGEGSRLTVL.